The rows below give T cell receptor beta chains drawn from one sample of a study of Graves' ophthalmopathy and Graves' hyperthyroidism. Each CDR3 protein is one row after TCRdb ran MiXCR on the multiplex PCR reads. The sample gives under 350,000 distinct CDR3 sequences, 15% to 20% of which show up once; roughly 12% is in the top ten. Sequencing input: peripheral blood. The source is an adult man with Graves' ophthalmopathy. CDR3s leave out the opening cysteine and the closing phenylalanine or tryptophan.

v_gene,j_gene,CDR3aa
TRBV6-2/TRBV6-3,TRBJ2-7,ASSSPLLTSGSSYEQY
TRBV2,TRBJ1-1,ASSELENTEAF
TRBV6-5,TRBJ1-1,ASSYTRGMTEAF
TRBV19,TRBJ1-6,ASRSGTGLNSPLH
TRBV20-1,TRBJ1-1,SARWGTGVTEAF
TRBV4-2,TRBJ2-2,ASVAGNGTGELF
TRBV15,TRBJ1-2,ATSRDRGGYGYT
TRBV28,TRBJ1-2,ASSPVGRGNSN
TRBV6-1,TRBJ2-7,ASMNGIVYEQY
TRBV14,TRBJ1-6,ASSTSGTGNSPLH
TRBV29-1,TRBJ2-4,SVLKRGLKY
TRBV11-2,TRBJ2-7,ASSAGGTSGGAVIEQY
TRBV20-1,TRBJ1-2,SAIDRGDYGYT
TRBV2,TRBJ2-5,ASWGRTAQETQY
TRBV12-3/TRBV12-4,TRBJ1-1,ASSLIGSYRTFGKEAF
TRBV7-9,TRBJ1-2,ASSLLPGGGYGYT